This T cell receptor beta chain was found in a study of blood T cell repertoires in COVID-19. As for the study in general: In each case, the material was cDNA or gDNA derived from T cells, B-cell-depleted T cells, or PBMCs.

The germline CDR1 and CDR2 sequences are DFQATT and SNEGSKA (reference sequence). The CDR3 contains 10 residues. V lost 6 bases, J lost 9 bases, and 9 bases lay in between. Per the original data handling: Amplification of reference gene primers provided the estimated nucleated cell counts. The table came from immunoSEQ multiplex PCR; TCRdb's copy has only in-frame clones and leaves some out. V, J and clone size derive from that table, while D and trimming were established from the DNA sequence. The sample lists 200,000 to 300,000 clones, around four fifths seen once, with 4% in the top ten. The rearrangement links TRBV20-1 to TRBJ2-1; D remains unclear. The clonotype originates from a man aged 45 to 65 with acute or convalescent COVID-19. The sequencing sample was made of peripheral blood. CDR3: CSAGRGEQFF. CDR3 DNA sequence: TGCAGTGCCGGTAGAGGTGAGCAGTTCTTC.